This T cell receptor beta chain stems from a study of T cells in Graves' hyperthyroidism and ophthalmopathy. Using RNA transcripts as the source, TCR beta CDR3 regions were amplified. The HTBI primer set was used in a first-round RT-PCR of the TCR CDR3. TCRdb used MiXCR to reprocess the multiplex PCR reads, holding one entry per CDR3 protein. The table has about 680,000 distinct CDR3 sequences, about a third seen once. Whole-study results and caveats: Most clonotypes expanded in thyroid above 0.001 were likewise present in blood.

Stable disease denoted Graves' hyperthyroidism without ophthalmopathy progression within 18 months. Orbital computed tomography and thyroid ultrasound, together with serum TRAb and thyroxine and clinical symptoms, were used for diagnoses. Remarks on this clonotype: The antigen is unknown.

Sample: blood. This sequence was found in a woman in her thirties or forties with Graves' hyperthyroidism.

The CDR3 bases are TGTGCCTCCTTGGGGCTTCCGCAAGAGACCCAGTACTTC. It is translated as CASLGLPQETQYF. The V and J genes are TRBV6-1 and TRBJ2-5; D is perhaps TRBD1 (5 bases). The V end was cut by 11 bases, the J end by 2 bases, with 15 bases between. This CDR3 has 13 residues. In germline, CDR1 is MNHNS, CDR2 SASEGT.